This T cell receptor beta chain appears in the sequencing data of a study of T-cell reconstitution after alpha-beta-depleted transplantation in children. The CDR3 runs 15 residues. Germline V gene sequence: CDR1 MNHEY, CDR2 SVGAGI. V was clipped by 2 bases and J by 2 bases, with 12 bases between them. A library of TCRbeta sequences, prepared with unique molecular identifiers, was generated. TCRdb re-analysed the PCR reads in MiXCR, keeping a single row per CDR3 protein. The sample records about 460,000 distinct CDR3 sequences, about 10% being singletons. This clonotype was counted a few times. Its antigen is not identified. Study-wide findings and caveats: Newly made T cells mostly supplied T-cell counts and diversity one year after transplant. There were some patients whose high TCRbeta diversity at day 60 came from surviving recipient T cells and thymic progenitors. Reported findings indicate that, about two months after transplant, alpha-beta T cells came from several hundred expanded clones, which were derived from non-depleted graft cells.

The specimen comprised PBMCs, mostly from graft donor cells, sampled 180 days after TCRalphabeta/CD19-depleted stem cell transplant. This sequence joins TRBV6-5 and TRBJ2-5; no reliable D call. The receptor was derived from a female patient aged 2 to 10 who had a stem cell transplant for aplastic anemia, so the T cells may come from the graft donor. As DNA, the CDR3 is TGTGCCAGCAGTTACAGAGGAAGCGCTCAAGAGACCCAGTACTTC. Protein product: CASSYRGSAQETQYF.